One and the same sample provided the 29 T cell receptor beta chains below, sequenced in a study of T cells in Graves' hyperthyroidism and ophthalmopathy. Amplification targeted TCR beta CDR3 regions from RNA transcripts. The HTBI primer set drove a first-round RT-PCR of the TCR CDR3. TCRdb analysed the multiplex PCR reads with MiXCR anew, one entry per CDR3 protein. The sample carries roughly 630,000 distinct CDR3 sequences, around a sixth recorded once. Sequencing was done on a sample of blood. The source of these receptors is a woman in her twenties or thirties with Graves' hyperthyroidism.

This clonotype was recorded at least ten times. The chain couples TRBV20-1 to TRBJ2-7; D gene uncertain. Germline lookup yields CDR1 DFQATT and CDR2 SNEGSKA (reference sequence). The CDR3 runs to 13 residues. CDR3 region: CGVVSFSSYEQYF. The CDR3 DNA follows: TGCGGGGTCGTGAGCTTTAGTTCCTACGAGCAGTACTTC.

In its sample, this clonotype was seen a few times. This chain uses TRBV10-1 with TRBJ2-4; TRBD1 is a possible D gene (5 bases). This CDR3 contains 13 residues. The V gene lost 10 bases and the J gene lost 5 bases, with 15 bases spanning the gap. Germline V gene data show CDR1 as WNHNN and CDR2 as SYGVQD (reference sequence). CDR3 in amino acids: CAKSARAQNIQYF. DNA for the CDR3: TGCGCCAAATCGGCCAGGGCCCAAAACATTCAGTACTTC.

This sequence joins TRBV3-1 and TRBJ1-2, with TRBD1 as a possible D gene (5 bases). Deletions cut 0 bases from V and 8 bases from J, with 13 bases between. The CDR3 totals 14 residues. Germline V CDR1 and CDR2: LGHDT, YNNKEL (reference sequence). CDR3 sequence (DNA): TGTGCCAGCAGCCAAGAGGGGGGGACGAGGGGCTACACCTTC. This translates into CASSQEGGTRGYTF.

The gene calls are TRBV18 and TRBJ2-5; tentatively, D is TRBD1 (6 bases). CDR3 length: 18 amino acids. V was shortened by 3 bases and J by 5 bases, with 25 bases between the two germline ends. Germline CDR1 is KGHSH and CDR2 is LQKENI. CDR3 sequence reads: CASSPTRPLAPGAETQYF. CDR3 nucleotide sequence: TGTGCCAGCTCACCTACCCGTCCCCTAGCTCCAGGGGCGGAGACCCAGTACTTC.

This clonotype was observed at least ten times. The chain links TRBV7-8 to TRBJ2-3; D is ambiguous. This CDR3 is built from 13 residues. Germline-derived CDR1 and CDR2 are SGHVS and FQNEAQ. Trimming took off 2 bases at V and 5 bases at J, with 8 bases between the two ends. The CDR3 spells CASSLPPRDTQYF. The CDR3 nucleotides read TGTGCCAGCAGCTTACCCCCTAGAGATACGCAGTATTTT.

This clonotype has a handful of counts. The chain combines TRBV30 with TRBJ2-1, with 12 bases fitting TRBD2. The germline V gene has CDR1 GTSNPN and CDR2 SVGIG (reference sequence). The CDR3 has 14 amino acids. V lost 0 bases and J lost 10; bases outside the gene matches: 4. The CDR3 DNA reads as TGTGCCTGGAGTGTTGGGCTAGCGGGAGGGGAGCAGTTCTTC. Translation: CAWSVGLAGGEQFF. The full variable domain, completed using reference TRBV30 and TRBJ2-1, is SQTIHQWPATLVQPVGSPLSLECTVEGTSNPNLYWYRQAAGRGLQLLFYSVGIGQISSEVPQNLSASRPQDRQFILSSKKLLLSDSGFYLCAWSVGLAGGEQFFGPGTRLTVL.

The sample holds many counts of this clonotype. This rearrangement joins TRBV7-9 to TRBJ2-7; TRBD1 agrees at 8 bases. The CDR3 is 15 amino acids. Trimming cost V 5 bases and J 1 base; bases outside gene matches: 7. The V gene's germline CDR1 is SEHNR and CDR2 FQNEAQ (reference sequence). Here the CDR3 DNA reads TGTGCCAGCAGCCAATCCGGGACAGGATCCTACGAGCAGTACTTC. It yields the protein CASSQSGTGSYEQYF.

This clonotype showed up many times. V and J are TRBV5-1 and TRBJ2-7, with 7 bases aligning to TRBD1. The CDR3 contains 14 residues. V shed 5 bases, J shed 3 bases, and the junction held 8 bases outside the gene matches. The germline V gene has CDR1 SGHRS and CDR2 YFSETQ. DNA of the CDR3: TGCGCCAGCAGTCAGACAGGGATTAACTACGAGCAGTACTTC. This translates into CASSQTGINYEQYF.

In this sample, this clonotype turned up many times. This chain connects TRBV2 to TRBJ1-1; tentatively, D is TRBD1 (5 bases). V was pared by 0 bases and J by 11 bases, with 10 bases between. The CDR3 totals 12 residues. The germline V gene has CDR1 SNHLY and CDR2 FYNNEI. The CDR3 DNA is TGTGCCAGCAGTGAAGCGGGACTCCGGGCTTTCTTT. Its protein product is CASSEAGLRAFF.

This clonotype occurred a few times. The J gene is TRBJ2-7, the V gene TRBV30, with D uncertain. The V and J ends lost 0 bases and 2 bases respectively, with 8 bases between them. Germline CDR1 GTSNPN, CDR2 SVGIG (reference sequence). The CDR3 extends over 13 amino acids. The CDR3 DNA follows: TGTGCCTGGAGTGTTACGGATCCCTACGAGCAGTACTTC. The encoded protein is CAWSVTDPYEQYF.

A remark on this clonotype: It may be a read error: a sequence one base away is much more abundant. This chain connects TRBV28 to TRBJ2-1; 7 bases agree with TRBD2. Germline V gene data show CDR1 as MDHEN and CDR2 as SYDVKM. This CDR3 region has 13 residues. J lost 9 bases, V lost 7 bases, and 9 bases had no gene match. In DNA form, the CDR3 reads TGTGCCAGCACGGCGGGAGTGTCGGGTGAGCAGTTCTTC. As protein: CASTAGVSGEQFF.

This clonotype was counted between two and nine times. The V and J genes are TRBV20-1 and TRBJ2-3; 10 bases map to TRBD2. Losses at the gene ends were 4 bases for V and 2 bases for J; bases not matched to a gene: 6. From germline, CDR1 is DFQATT and CDR2 SNEGSKA (reference sequence). The CDR3 runs to 15 residues. CDR3 DNA: TGCAGTGCTACCAAGCGGGAGGGCACCACAGATACGCAGTATTTT. It encodes CSATKREGTTDTQYF.

This clonotype came up a few times. The rearrangement joins TRBV29-1 to TRBJ1-4; the D is unclear. V gave up 5 bases and J gave up 3 bases, with 7 bases separating them. This CDR3 spans 12 amino acids. CDR1 and CDR2 from the germline V gene are SQVTM and ANQGSEA. The CDR3 reads CSVLQPNEKLFF. As DNA, the CDR3 is TGCAGCGTTCTGCAACCTAATGAAAAACTGTTTTTT.

This clonotype came up many times. Germline is not matched at one junction end, which may reflect a read error. The V call is TRBV20-1, the J call TRBJ1-6, with unresolved D. The CDR3 length is 14 residues. The germline gives CDR1 DFQATT, CDR2 SNEGSKA (reference sequence). The CDR3 region is CSAREGPGNSPLHF. The CDR3, as DNA: TGCAGTGCGAGAGAGGGCCCTGGGAATTCACCCCTCCACTTT.

This clonotype was detected ten times or more. The V call is TRBV20-1, the J call TRBJ2-7; tentatively, D is TRBD1 (5 bases). This CDR3 region has 11 residues. Trimming shortened V by 4 bases and J by 5 bases, and 9 bases separated the two germline ends. From germline, CDR1 is DFQATT and CDR2 SNEGSKA (reference sequence). This CDR3 reads CSAMAGHEQYF. The DNA of the CDR3 is TGCAGTGCTATGGCAGGGCACGAGCAGTACTTC.

This clonotype occurred many times. Written as DNA, the CDR3 is TGTGCCAGCAGCCAAGATTGGGGTCTAGCGGGTTGGCAGTTCTTC. Translated, it gives CASSQDWGLAGWQFF. The chain recombines TRBV3-1 with TRBJ2-1, with 8 bases that match TRBD2. This CDR3 contains 15 residues. CDR1 is LGHDT and CDR2 is YNNKEL in the germline V gene (reference sequence). Trimming cost V 0 bases and J 12 bases; bases outside gene matches: 10.

This sequence joins TRBV30 and TRBJ2-7; D ambiguous. Trimming took off 5 bases at V and 5 bases at J, with 10 bases between the two ends. The CDR3 is made up of 11 amino acids. Germline-derived CDR1 and CDR2 are GTSNPN and SVGIG (reference sequence). CDR3 sequence (DNA): TGTGCCTGGGCCCTGAGCAACGAGCAGTACTTC. It specifies CAWALSNEQYF.

This clonotype was seen many times. The chain has TRBV7-9 and TRBJ2-5; D gene uncertain. The CDR3 is 16 residues long. V lost 3 bases to trimming and J lost 3 bases, with 17 bases between them. Germline lookup yields CDR1 SEHNR and CDR2 FQNEAQ (reference sequence). The CDR3 DNA reads as TGTGCCAGCAGCTTCCACTTACTGGGCGGTGAAGAGACCCAGTACTTC. This gives the protein CASSFHLLGGEETQYF.

This clonotype was counted only a few times. V usage is TRBV18 and J usage is TRBJ1-3; no reliable D call. Trimming cost V 3 bases and J 0 bases, with 9 bases left between them. The CDR3 length is 15 residues. Germline V lookup: CDR1 KGHSH, CDR2 LQKENI. CDR3 sequence (DNA): TGTGCCAGCTCACCCACAGAAAACTCTGGAAACACCATATATTTT. Protein sequence: CASSPTENSGNTIYF.

In its sample, this clonotype was seen many times. The chain links TRBV28 to TRBJ2-5; 9 bases align to TRBD1. The V and J ends lost 6 bases and 5 bases, in that order; junction bases with no gene match: 10. The CDR3 spans 15 residues. Per the germline V gene, CDR1 is MDHEN and CDR2 is SYDVKM. In DNA form, the CDR3 reads TGTGCCAGCAGCTCCACAGGGGGCAAGTGGGAGACCCAGTACTTC. This gives the protein CASSSTGGKWETQYF.

Ten or more counts support this clonotype. The CDR3 spells CASSDSGTSPHEQFF. CDR3 DNA sequence: TGTGCCAGCAGTGATTCCGGGACTAGCCCTCATGAGCAGTTCTTC. This chain connects TRBV6-4 to TRBJ2-1; 9 positions match TRBD2. J gave up 8 bases and V 3 bases, and 8 bases lay outside the gene matches. The CDR3 spans 15 residues. The germline gives CDR1 MRHNA, CDR2 SNTAGT.

The chain is built from TRBV4-1 and TRBJ2-1; D remains ambiguous. The CDR3 length is 19 residues. In germline, CDR1 is MGHRA, CDR2 YSYEKL. V lost 5 bases and J 1 base, leaving 24 bases between the germline ends. CDR3 DNA sequence: TGCGCCAGCAGCGACCGGGCCAGCGACGTTAGTGGGTCCTACAATGAGCAGTTCTTC. It translates to CASSDRASDVSGSYNEQFF.

This clonotype was picked up many times. The rearrangement joins TRBV7-2 to TRBJ2-5; the match to TRBD2 covers 8 bases. The CDR3 length is 17 residues. Germline V gene data show CDR1 as SGHTA and CDR2 as FQGNSA. Trimming removed 1 base from V and 5 bases from J; junction bases left unmatched: 12. In DNA form, the CDR3 reads TGTGCCAGCAGCTTAGAGTTGGGCCAGACTAGCGCGGAGACCCAGTACTTC. It is translated as CASSLELGQTSAETQYF.

This clonotype was found a few times. The CDR3 here is CASSSYPDWNYGYTF. DNA of the CDR3: TGTGCCAGCAGTTCTTACCCGGACTGGAACTATGGCTACACCTTC. This chain joins TRBV6-2 or TRBV6-3 and TRBJ1-2; D not certain. Trimming stripped 4 bases from V and 2 bases from J, with 14 bases between. Germline V gene sequence: CDR1 MNHEY, CDR2 SVGEGT. CDR3 length equals 15 residues.

The chain recombines TRBV5-4 with TRBJ2-3; 14 nucleotides line up with TRBD2. The CDR3 is made up of 17 amino acids. The V gene end was trimmed by 4 bases and the J gene end by 4 bases; junction bases not matched to a gene: 8. The germline V gene has CDR1 SGHNT and CDR2 YYREEE (reference sequence). CDR3 protein: CASSEGLAGESADTQYF. The CDR3 coding sequence is TGTGCCAGCAGCGAGGGACTAGCGGGAGAAAGTGCAGATACGCAGTATTTT.

This clonotype turned up a few times. V and J are TRBV11-1 and TRBJ1-3, with no clear D. This CDR3 spans 16 amino acids. Between the trimmed V and J ends, which lost 0 bases and 0 bases, there was a span of 9 bases. The germline gives CDR1 SGHAT, CDR2 FQDESV (reference sequence). The CDR3 DNA reads TGTGCCAGCAGCTTAGCGCGCAGCTGCTCTGGAAACACCATATATTTT. Its protein product is CASSLARSCSGNTIYF.

This clonotype was seen ten or more times. CDR3 region: CASSSGDRAAFF. In DNA form, the CDR3 reads TGTGCCAGCAGCTCCGGCGACAGGGCAGCTTTCTTT. The chain uses TRBV7-9 and TRBJ1-1, with 7 positions matching TRBD1. The CDR3 extends over 12 amino acids. Germline CDR1 and CDR2: SEHNR and FQNEAQ (reference sequence). V lost 4 bases to trimming and J lost 10 bases; unmatched junction nucleotides: 6.

This clonotype was seen at least ten times. The rearrangement uses TRBV30 and TRBJ1-1, with 7 bases aligning to TRBD1. Germline CDR1 GTSNPN, CDR2 SVGIG (reference sequence). With 3 bases clipped from V and 3 bases from J, the junction kept 4 bases outside the gene matches. The CDR3 covers 13 residues. Here the CDR3 reads CAWSDRADTEAFF. CDR3 DNA: TGTGCCTGGAGCGACAGGGCGGACACTGAAGCTTTCTTT.

On this clonotype: The junction and the germline gene differ at one end; a read error may be behind it. The gene calls are TRBV5-1 and TRBJ2-5; 11 nucleotides align to TRBD2. The CDR3 has 12 amino acids. Germline CDR1 and CDR2: SGHRS and YFSETQ. CDR3 nucleotides: TGCGCCAGCAGCGAAGTGACTAGCGGGATCCACTTC. It codes for CASSEVTSGIHF. Variable domain in full (rest from reference TRBV5-1 and TRBJ2-5): KAGVTQTPRYLIKTRGQQVTLSCSPISGHRSVSWYQQTPGQGLQFLFEYFSETQRNKGNFPGRFSGRQFSNSRSEMNVSTLELGDSALYLCASSEVTSGIHFGPGTRLLVL.